This T cell receptor (beta chain) emerged from a study of identical twins. Study conclusions and caveats: Invariant T cells like MAIT and iNKT could partly confound the zero-insertion analyses. The study found weaker excess twin sharing in beta out-of-frame sequences. Out-of-frame TCR alpha sharing observed in monozygotic twins exceeded model estimates.

Template switching introduced a universal primer site, and the cDNA bore unique molecular identifiers. TCRdb re-derived calls from the 5' RACE reads in MiXCR, one entry per CDR3 protein. The sample has more than 200,000 distinct CDR3 sequences, over 13% seen once. The germline gives CDR1 KGHSH, CDR2 LQKENI. The V end was cut by 2 bases, the J end by 8 bases, with 10 bases between. The length of the CDR3 is 13 residues. This clonotype was counted once. Its antigen is not identified. This chain joins TRBV18 and TRBJ2-1; D ambiguous. This clonotype was obtained from a woman younger than 35 in good health. Source material: memory (CD45RO+) T cells sorted from blood. CDR3: CASSPVLGYEQFF. DNA for the CDR3: TGTGCCAGCTCACCAGTGCTAGGTTATGAGCAGTTCTTC.